This entry is about one TCR beta chain. Its antigen is unidentified. TCRdb keeps only in-frame clones here, not all; method: immunoSEQ multiplex PCR. The sample lists 250,000 to 300,000 clones, around 93% occurring once. This specimen comes from a study of T cell responses to AZD1222 COVID-19 vaccine. This CDR3 has 13 residues. With 4 bases clipped from V and 3 bases from J, the junction kept 2 bases outside the gene matches. CDR1 is MNHEY, CDR2 SMNVEV, per germline (reference sequence). General study results and limits: Repertoire sampling was restricted to post-peak T cell response timepoints. A mostly white British donor set with more females was recruited, and clonal diversity was possibly underestimated.

The input for sequencing was peripheral blood, taken 28 days after the second AZD1222 dose. This sequence originates from an adult who received the AZD1222 COVID-19 vaccine. The chain links TRBV27 to TRBJ1-1; 7 bases align to TRBD1. CDR3 DNA sequence: TGTGCCAGCAGTTCACAGGGGTACACTGAAGCTTTCTTT. It codes for CASSSQGYTEAFF.